A single sample gave rise to the 6 T cell receptor beta chains below, sequenced in a study of T cells in Graves' hyperthyroidism and ophthalmopathy. The source material, RNA transcripts, was used to amplify TCR beta CDR3 regions. Initially, a first-round RT-PCR of the TCR CDR3 employed the HTBI primer set. MiXCR, run by TCRdb on the multiplex PCR reads, gives a single entry per CDR3 protein. Found here are about 290,000 distinct CDR3 sequences, about an eighth of them singletons; the top ten hold 7.8%. Material for sequencing was blood. The receptor source for this set is a woman in her twenties or thirties with Graves' hyperthyroidism that later progressed to Graves' ophthalmopathy.

This clonotype occurred a few times. This could be a read error, since a much larger clone is one nucleotide away. The CDR3 loop is CASSLAYRGSGNTIYF. The CDR3 region has the DNA TGTGCCAGCAGCTTAGCCTATCGGGGCTCTGGAAACACCATATATTTT. V usage is TRBV7-8 and J usage is TRBJ1-3; D is uncertain. The CDR3 has 16 amino acids. V lost 0 bases and J 0 bases, leaving 9 bases between the germline ends. Germline values: CDR1 SGHVS, CDR2 FQNEAQ.

There are many counts of this clonotype. V is TRBV28 and J is TRBJ2-5; the D is unclear. CDR1 and CDR2 (germline): MDHEN, SYDVKM. V lost 4 bases to trimming and J lost 2 bases, with 5 bases between them. This CDR3 has 12 residues. The CDR3 DNA is TGTGCCAGCAGTTCCCAGCAAGAGACCCAGTACTTC. Residues: CASSSQQETQYF.

This clonotype was picked up many times. The V gene is TRBV20-1, the J gene TRBJ2-7; D unclear. Germline CDR1 is DFQATT and CDR2 is SNEGSKA (reference sequence). The V end was cut by 6 bases, the J end by 2 bases, with 14 bases between. The CDR3 loop spans 13 amino acids. The CDR3 nucleotides read TGCAGTGCCCCTCCCGCAGGAGCCTACGAGCAGTACTTC. It encodes CSAPPAGAYEQYF.

There are a few counts of this clonotype. CDR3 protein: CASSPDAFGELFF. The CDR3 DNA reads as TGTGCCAGCAGCCCCGATGCGTTCGGGGAGCTGTTTTTT. This chain connects TRBV7-9 to TRBJ2-2; D call uncertain. The CDR3 is 13 residues long. Per the germline V gene, CDR1 is SEHNR and CDR2 is FQNEAQ (reference sequence). V was shortened by 5 bases and J by 7 bases, with 11 bases between the two germline ends.

In this sample, this clonotype turned up a few times. The chain carries TRBV7-9 and TRBJ2-1; the D gene is possibly TRBD1 (5 bases). The germline V gene encodes CDR1 SEHNR and CDR2 FQNEAQ (reference sequence). Trimming removed 1 base from V and 5 bases from J, with 12 bases in between. The CDR3 runs 15 residues. Here the CDR3 reads CASSLGLDKNNEQFF. The CDR3 DNA reads as TGTGCCAGCAGCTTAGGACTGGACAAAAACAATGAGCAGTTCTTC.

This clonotype was observed at least ten times. This rearrangement joins TRBV3-1 to TRBJ1-2; TRBD1 matches at 7 bases. V shed 4 bases, J shed 13 bases, and the junction held 6 bases outside the gene matches. CDR1 LGHDT and CDR2 YNNKEL come from the germline V gene (reference sequence). The CDR3 runs to 11 residues. Here the CDR3 reads CASSLRQGITF. The CDR3 DNA sequence: TGTGCCAGCAGCCTCCGACAGGGCATCACCTTC.